This T cell receptor beta chain comes out of a study of identical twins (dated by TCRdb to 2016 to 2017). For the study in its entirety: To test whether fetal clonotypes persist, the study used deep sequencing on TCR alpha and beta repertoires from monozygotic twins, unrelated adults of various ages, and cord blood. To rule out contamination, the twin experiments were replicated at different times with different library preparation protocols.

What the authors observed across the whole study: Fewer insertions were carried by abundant cord blood beta clonotypes; a weaker similar trend was observed in young adult naive repertoires, while no such trend was observed in memory repertoires. A weaker excess of twin sharing was found in beta out-of-frame sequences because the signal-to-noise ratio was lowered by fewer shared sequences. Out-of-frame TCR alpha sequences shared between twins showed an excess of low generation-probability sequences compared with coincidental sharing between unrelated individuals. Recombination models systematically underestimated out-of-frame TCR alpha sharing in monozygotic twins but agreed with sharing between unrelated individuals. Zero-insertion analyses could be partly confounded by invariant T cells such as MAIT and iNKT, though diverse VJ usage argued against such confounding for most clonotypes. Because the same donors could not be followed over many years, the conclusions depended on cross-sectional statistical analysis.

CDR1 and CDR2 (DFQATT, SNEGSKA) derive from the germline V gene (reference sequence). The CDR3 starts with the cysteine, ends with the phenylalanine, and has 10 residues. Only the CDR3 DNA stays, 30 bases, in frame from base 1. Cut back by 6 bases and 4 bases, the V and J ends lie 4 bases apart. Every donor was a healthy Caucasian. Three pairs of female monozygotic twins, all aged 18 to 29 years, were included in the twin cohort. Positive isolation kits from Invitrogen were used to isolate CD4+ and CD8+ T cell populations. Receptor libraries were prepared by 5' RACE. TCRdb records Illumina HiSeq 2000 as the sequencer. A universal primer binding site was introduced by template switching, and a unique molecular identifier was present in the final cDNA, enabling accurate counting of TCR cDNA molecules. Specific primers in the conserved constant-segment region were used to synthesize first-strand cDNA for TCR alpha and beta chains. Each cDNA library was double barcoded, with a SMART-Mk sample barcode plus Illumina barcodes, to control for contamination. TruSeq adapter sequences, together with Illumina sample barcodes, were added in two successive PCR steps. The Illumina HiSeq platform was used with custom primers to sequence TCR alpha and beta cDNA libraries. As for the original processing: MiGEC was used to process raw reads and extract unique molecular identifiers, and MiXCR was used to find CDR3 positions. For each individual, recombination models were inferred using an EM algorithm with the repgenHMM and IGoR tools. Shared clonotypes were analyzed with the tcR package in R, and sharing was normalized by the product of cloneset sizes. To study raw recombination without the effects of thymic and clonal selection, out-of-frame nonproductive sequences were analyzed. The raw public reads went through TCRdb reprocessing: fastp at Q25, MiXCR clone calling, in-frame beta chains kept. Identical CDR3 proteins give one entry, which carries the most common genes and DNA. For this entry, the V and J calls and clone size follow TCRdb and not the study's own pipeline. For this sample the table gives a few hundred thousand distinct CDR3 sequences, of which roughly an eighth were detected only once. The top ten clones comprise 0.98% of the sample.

This clonotype has ten or more counts. Which antigen it targets is not known. No much larger clone is present one base from it, and per-base qualities are unavailable. This sample also appeared in a second study, on yellow fever vaccine responses in identical twins. According to the second study: According to the authors, in identical twins the way T cells responded to vaccination appeared partly convergent and partly personalized. Focusing on identical twins, the study followed the T cell clones that responded to the vaccine, and did so with precision.

The sample taken for sequencing was CD4+ T cells sorted from blood. The chain was built from TRBV20-1 and TRBJ2-1; the D gene remains uncertain. The source of this sequence is a woman between 18 and 29 years old in good health. For the CDR3, the sequence is CSALYNEQFF. Here is the DNA: TGCAGTGCCCTATACAATGAGCAGTTCTTC.